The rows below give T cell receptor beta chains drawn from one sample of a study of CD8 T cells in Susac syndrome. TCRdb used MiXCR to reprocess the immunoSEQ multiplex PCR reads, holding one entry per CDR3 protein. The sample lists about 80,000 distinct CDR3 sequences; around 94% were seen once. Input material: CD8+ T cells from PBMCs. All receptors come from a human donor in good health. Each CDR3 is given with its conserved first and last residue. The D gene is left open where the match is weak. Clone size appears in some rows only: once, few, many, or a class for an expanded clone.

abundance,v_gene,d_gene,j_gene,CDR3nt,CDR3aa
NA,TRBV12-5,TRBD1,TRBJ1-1,TGTGCTAGTCGACAGGGAGGGAACACTGAAGCTTTCTTT,CASRQGGNTEAFF
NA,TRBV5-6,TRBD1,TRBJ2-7,TGTGCCAGCAGCTTGCGGGACAGGGTATTCTACGAGCAGTACTTC,CASSLRDRVFYEQYF
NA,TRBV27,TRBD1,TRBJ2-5,TGTGCCAGCAGTCCAGGGACAGCAAGCATTCAAGAGACCCAGTACTTC,CASSPGTASIQETQYF
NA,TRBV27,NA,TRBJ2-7,TGTGCCAGCAGTTTATCAGTCCAAGCCTACGAGCAGTACTTC,CASSLSVQAYEQYF
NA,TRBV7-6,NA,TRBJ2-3,TGTGCCAGCAGCTTAGTTTCGTGGGCAGGGGGCACAGATACGCAGTATTTT,CASSLVSWAGGTDTQYF
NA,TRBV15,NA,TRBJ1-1,TGTGCCACCAGCAGAGCTCACAACACTGAAGCTTTCTTT,CATSRAHNTEAFF
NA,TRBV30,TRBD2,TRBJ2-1,TGTGCCTGGGGACTAGCGGGAGGGCTTTACAATGAGCAGTTCTTC,CAWGLAGGLYNEQFF
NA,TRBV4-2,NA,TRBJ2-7,TGTGCCAGCAGCCAAGCCCAGGGCAACGAGCAGTACTTC,CASSQAQGNEQYF
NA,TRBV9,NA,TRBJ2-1,TGTGCCAGCAGCGTAAACTACCGTAGGGCTGGGGACTACAATGAGCAGTTCTTC,CASSVNYRRAGDYNEQFF
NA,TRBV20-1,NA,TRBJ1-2,TGCAGTGCTAGAGATCATACGGAGGGACTGGATGGCTACACCTTC,CSARDHTEGLDGYTF
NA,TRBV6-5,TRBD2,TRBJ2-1,TGTGCCAGCAGTTACCTTTTCACTAGCGGGGGCTACAATGAGCAGTTCTTC,CASSYLFTSGGYNEQFF
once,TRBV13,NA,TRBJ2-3,TGTGCCAGCCAGAGGGGGGACACAGATACGCAGTATTTT,CASQRGDTDTQYF
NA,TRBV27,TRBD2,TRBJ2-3,TGTGCCACCTCAGGGACTAGCGGGAGGGATACGCAGTATTTT,CATSGTSGRDTQYF
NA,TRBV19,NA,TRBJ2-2,TGTGCCAGTAGTATAGCGGGAAATACCGGGGAGCTGTTTTTT,CASSIAGNTGELFF
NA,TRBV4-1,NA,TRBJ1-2,TGCGCCAGCAGCCAAGATATATACTATGGCTACACCTTC,CASSQDIYYGYTF
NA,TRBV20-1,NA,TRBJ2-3,TGCAGTGCTATGAAGTCCTTTGGGGGTTGGCCCACAGATACGCAGTATTTT,CSAMKSFGGWPTDTQYF
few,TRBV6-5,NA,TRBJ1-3,TGTGCCAGCAGTCTTGGCAGGGGCTCTGGAAACACCATATATTTT,CASSLGRGSGNTIYF
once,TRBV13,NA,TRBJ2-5,TGTGCCAGCAGCTCCCCGGGGAAACAAGAGACCCAGTACTTC,CASSSPGKQETQYF
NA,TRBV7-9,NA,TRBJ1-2,TGTGCCAGCAGCTTTTTGGGGGAGCGAGGCTACACCTTC,CASSFLGERGYTF
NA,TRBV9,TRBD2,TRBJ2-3,TGTGCCAGCAGCGCCCCGCGGGCTAGCGGGAGTCCAGATACGCAGTATTTT,CASSAPRASGSPDTQYF
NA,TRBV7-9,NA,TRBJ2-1,TGTGCCAGCAGCCCACCTAGAGGTCGCGAGCAGTTCTTC,CASSPPRGREQFF